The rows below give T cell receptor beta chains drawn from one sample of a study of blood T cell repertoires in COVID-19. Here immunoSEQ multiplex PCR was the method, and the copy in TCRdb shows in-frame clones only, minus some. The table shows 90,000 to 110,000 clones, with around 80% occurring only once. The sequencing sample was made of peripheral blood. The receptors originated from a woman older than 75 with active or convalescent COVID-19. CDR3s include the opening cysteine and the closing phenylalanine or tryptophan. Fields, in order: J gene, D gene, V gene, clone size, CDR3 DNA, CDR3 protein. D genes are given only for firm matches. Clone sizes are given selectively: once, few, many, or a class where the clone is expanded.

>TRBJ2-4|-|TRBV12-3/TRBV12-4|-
TGTGCCAGCAGTTCTTTGGTCGGCATTCAGTACTTC
CASSSLVGIQYF
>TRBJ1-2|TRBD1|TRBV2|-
TGTGCCAGCAGTGATCGAAGCGGGACAGGGGCTATCAATGGCTACACCTTC
CASSDRSGTGAINGYTF
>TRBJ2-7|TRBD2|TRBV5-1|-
TGCGCCAGCAGCTTGACTAGCGGGAGGGTTTACGAGCAGTACTTC
CASSLTSGRVYEQYF
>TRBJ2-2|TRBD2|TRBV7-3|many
TGTGCCAGCAGCAAGGGACTAGCAGTTACCGGGGAGCTGTTTTTT
CASSKGLAVTGELFF
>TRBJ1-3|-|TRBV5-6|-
TGTGCCAGCAGCGCCGAACAGGGCTACGGAAACACCATATATTTT
CASSAEQGYGNTIYF
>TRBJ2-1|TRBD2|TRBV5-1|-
TGCGCCAGCAGCTTGGGCGGGAGGAGTTGGAATGAGCAGTTCTTC
CASSLGGRSWNEQFF
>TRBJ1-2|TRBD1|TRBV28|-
TGTGCCAGCAGTTTTCGGGACAGTCGCTACACCTTC
CASSFRDSRYTF
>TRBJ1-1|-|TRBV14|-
TGTGCCAGCAGCCTCGAAACAGGGAGGGCTGAAGCTTTCTTT
CASSLETGRAEAFF
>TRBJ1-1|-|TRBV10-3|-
TGTGCCATCAGTGACGAGATGAACACTGAAGCTTTCTTT
CAISDEMNTEAFF
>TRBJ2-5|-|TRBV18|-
TGTGCCAGCTCACCGTCGGGGTTTGCGGGAAGGCTGTACCAAGAGACCCAGTACTTC
CASSPSGFAGRLYQETQYF
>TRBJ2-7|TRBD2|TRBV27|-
TGTGCCAGCAGTGGGACTAGCGGGAGTATCGGCGAGCAGTACTTC
CASSGTSGSIGEQYF
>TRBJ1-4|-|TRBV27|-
TGTGCCAGCAGCAGACAGAGTCTTAATGAAAAACTGTTTTTT
CASSRQSLNEKLFF
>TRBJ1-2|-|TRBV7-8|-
TGTGCCAGCAGCTTAGGCGCGGACTATGGCTACACCTTC
CASSLGADYGYTF
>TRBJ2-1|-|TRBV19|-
TGTGCCAGTAAACCCCCTGGAGCTGAGCAGTTCTTC
CASKPPGAEQFF
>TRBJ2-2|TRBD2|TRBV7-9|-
TGTGCCAGCAGCTCGGGACTAGCGGGAGGTTCCACCGGGGAGCTGTTTTTT
CASSSGLAGGSTGELFF
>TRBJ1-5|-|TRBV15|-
TGTGCCACCAGCAGTGTCCCGACAGGCAATCAGCCCCAGCATTTT
CATSSVPTGNQPQHF
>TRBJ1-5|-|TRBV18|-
TGTGCCAGCTCACCACCGGTCTTAAACCAGGGGAATCAGCCCCAGCATTTT
CASSPPVLNQGNQPQHF
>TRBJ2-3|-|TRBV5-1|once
TGCGCCAGCAGCATAAGCACAGATACGCAGTATTTT
CASSISTDTQYF
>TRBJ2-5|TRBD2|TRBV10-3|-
TGTGCCATCAGTGGAGGGACTAGCGGGAGCCAAGAGACCCAGTACTTC
CAISGGTSGSQETQYF
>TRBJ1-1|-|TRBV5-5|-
TGTGCCAGCAGCTTGAGGGCGGGTGAAGCTTTCTTT
CASSLRAGEAFF
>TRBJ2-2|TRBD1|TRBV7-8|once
TGTGCCAGCAGCTTAGTCCCTTCAGGGGGCACCGGGGAGCTGTTTTTT
CASSLVPSGGTGELFF
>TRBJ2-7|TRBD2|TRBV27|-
TGTGCCAGCAGTTTACGGGGGGACGGGAGGACCTACGAGCAGTACTTC
CASSLRGDGRTYEQYF
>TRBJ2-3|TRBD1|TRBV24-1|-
TGTGCCACCAGTGATCCGGGGACAGGTAATACGCAGTATTTT
CATSDPGTGNTQYF
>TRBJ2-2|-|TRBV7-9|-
TGTGCCAGCAGCGGCAACTATAGGAGGACTACCCTCACCGGGGAGCTGTTTTTT
CASSGNYRRTTLTGELFF
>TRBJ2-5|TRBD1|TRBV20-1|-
TGCAGTGCTAGTAACAGGGGGCGAGAGACCCAGTACTTC
CSASNRGRETQYF
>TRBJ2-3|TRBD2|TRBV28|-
TGTGCCAGCACCCCTCGGACAGGGGTACTAGCGGGAGGGCCGGGAGATACGCAGTATTTT
CASTPRTGVLAGGPGDTQYF
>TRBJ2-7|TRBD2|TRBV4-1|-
TGCGCCAGCAGCCCTTCCGCGACTAGCGGGAGGAGTAGTTACGAGCAGTACTTC
CASSPSATSGRSSYEQYF
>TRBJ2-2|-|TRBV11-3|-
TGTGCCAGCAGCTCCAACAGGACAACAACGAACACCGGGGAGCTGTTTTTT
CASSSNRTTTNTGELFF
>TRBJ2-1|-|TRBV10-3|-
TGTGCCATCAGTGCAGTCGGGAGCGGCACCTACAATGAGCAGTTCTTC
CAISAVGSGTYNEQFF
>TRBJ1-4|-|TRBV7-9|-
TGTGCCAGCAGCCCTCCCTGGGGGCAAGAGGGTGAAAAACTGTTTTTT
CASSPPWGQEGEKLFF
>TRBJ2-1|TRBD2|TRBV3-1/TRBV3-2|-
TGTGCCAGCAGCCAAGCCGGGACTAGCGGTAGCAATGAGCAGTTCTTC
CASSQAGTSGSNEQFF
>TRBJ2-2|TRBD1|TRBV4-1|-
TGCGCCAGCAGCCAAGAAGCAGGGGGCGCGACGACCACCGGGGAGCTGTTTTTT
CASSQEAGGATTTGELFF
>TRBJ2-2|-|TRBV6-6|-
TGTGCCAGCAGGGGAGAGGGAGCCGGGGAGCTGTTTTTT
CASRGEGAGELFF
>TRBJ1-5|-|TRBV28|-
TGTGCCAGCAGTTACGGTAGTATCGATCAGCCCCAGCATTTT
CASSYGSIDQPQHF
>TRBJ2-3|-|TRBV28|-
TGTGCCAGCAGTTTTGTCGCGGGGACGCAGTATTTT
CASSFVAGTQYF
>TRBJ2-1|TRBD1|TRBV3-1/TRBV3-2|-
TGTGCCACCAGTTTAAACAGGGGCTCCTACAATGAGCAGTTCTTC
CATSLNRGSYNEQFF
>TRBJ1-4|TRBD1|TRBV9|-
TGTGCCAGCAGCGCGACAGGGGGCGGCGGAAAACTGTTTTTT
CASSATGGGGKLFF
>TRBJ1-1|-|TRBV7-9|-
TGTGCCAGCAGGGAAGGGGCGTACACTGAAGCTTTCTTT
CASREGAYTEAFF
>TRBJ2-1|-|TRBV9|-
TGTGCCAGCAGCGTAGATCCGGGCGGGTCTGGGAATGAGCAGTTCTTC
CASSVDPGGSGNEQFF
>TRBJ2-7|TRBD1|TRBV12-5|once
TGTGCTAGTGGAACACCAGGGGGCGAGCAGTACTTC
CASGTPGGEQYF
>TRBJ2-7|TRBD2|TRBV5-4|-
TGTGCCAGCAGCTTGTCCCCCCCAGCTAGCGGGGTTTCCTACGAGCAGTACTTC
CASSLSPPASGVSYEQYF
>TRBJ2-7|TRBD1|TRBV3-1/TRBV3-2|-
TGTGCCAGCAGCCAGGACAGGGGCCTCTACGAGCAGTACTTC
CASSQDRGLYEQYF
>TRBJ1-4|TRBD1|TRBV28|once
TGTGCCAGCTACAGGGGTGCAACTAATGAAAAACTGTTTTTT
CASYRGATNEKLFF
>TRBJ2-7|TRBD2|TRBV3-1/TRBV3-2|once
TGTGCCAGCAGCCATCGAGCAACCGGGACTAGCGGCTACGAGCAGTACTTC
CASSHRATGTSGYEQYF
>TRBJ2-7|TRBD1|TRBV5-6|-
TGTGCCAGCAGCTTGAGGCGGACAGGGCCCCTCTACGAGCAGTACTTC
CASSLRRTGPLYEQYF